These 8 T cell receptor beta chains share one sample of origin, sequenced in a study of T cell responses to AZD1222 COVID-19 vaccine. Sequenced by immunoSEQ multiplex PCR; TCRdb stores in-frame clones only, minus some. The data hold around 77,000 clones, with around 87% observed a single time. Sequences were derived from peripheral blood, sampled on day 0 of AZD1222 vaccination. The receptors here all came from an adult in good health.

This clone was detected only once. The J gene is TRBJ1-1, the V gene TRBV5-4; 7 bases match TRBD1. Germline V CDR1 and CDR2: SGHNT, YYREEE (reference sequence). The CDR3 loop spans 17 amino acids. V lost 1 base and J lost 0; bases outside the gene matches: 9. CDR3 loop: CASSLLGGGNMNTEAFF. The CDR3 coding sequence is TGTGCCAGCAGCTTGCTAGGGGGCGGAAACATGAACACTGAAGCTTTCTTT.

The chain uses TRBV29-1 and TRBJ1-1, with D possibly being TRBD1 (5 bases). In germline, CDR1 is SQVTM, CDR2 ANQGSEA. V gave up 7 bases and J gave up 7 bases, with 13 bases separating them. This CDR3 is built from 11 residues. The DNA of the CDR3 is TGCAGCGGCAATGGACACGGTGAAGCTTTCTTT. This sequence encodes CSGNGHGEAFF.

The rearrangement links TRBV4-1 to TRBJ1-3; D ambiguous. CDR1 is MGHRA, CDR2 YSYEKL, per germline. The V end was cut by 3 bases, the J end by 2 bases, with 11 bases between. CDR3 size: 15 residues. The CDR3 here is CASSQPRKAGNTIYF. As DNA, the CDR3 is TGCGCCAGCAGCCAGCCCAGGAAGGCTGGAAACACCATATATTTT.

The V call is TRBV27, the J call TRBJ1-5; D perhaps matches TRBD1 (6 bases). V lost 8 bases and J 7 bases, leaving 15 bases between the germline ends. Germline CDR1 reads MNHEY; CDR2 reads SMNVEV (reference sequence). CDR3 length equals 13 residues. CDR3 sequence: CASALGARQPQHF. CDR3 DNA: TGTGCCAGCGCTTTGGGGGCTCGACAGCCCCAGCATTTT.

This clone was seen once. V and J are TRBV9 and TRBJ2-7; D unresolved. CDR1 is SGDLS, CDR2 YYNGEE, per germline. The CDR3 loop spans 13 amino acids. With 0 bases removed from V and 4 bases from J, the gap between germline ends came to 8 bases. Written as DNA, the CDR3 is TGTGCCAGCAGCGTAGCTGAGAGGTACGAGCAGTACTTC. This gives the protein CASSVAERYEQYF.

The chain carries TRBV29-1 and TRBJ2-3; D gene unclear. In germline, CDR1 is SQVTM, CDR2 ANQGSEA. V gave up 0 bases and J gave up 2 bases, with 3 bases separating them. This CDR3 has 12 residues. The CDR3 nucleotides read TGCAGCGTTGAAGAGAACACAGATACGCAGTATTTT. Translating gives CSVEENTDTQYF.

J is TRBJ2-5 and V is TRBV7-2, with D perhaps matching TRBD1 or TRBD2 (5 bases each). V lost 0 bases and J lost 5, with 7 bases in between. This CDR3 is 13 amino acids long. The germline V gene encodes CDR1 SGHTA and CDR2 FQGNSA. DNA of the CDR3: TGTGCCAGCAGCTTAGCTTGGGGGGAGACCCAGTACTTC. The encoded protein is CASSLAWGETQYF.

The CDR3 sequence is CASSLNAGGSYNEQFF. The DNA for the CDR3 is TGTGCCAGCAGCTTAAATGCGGGGGGGTCGTACAATGAGCAGTTCTTC. The chain uses TRBV7-2 and TRBJ2-1; TRBD2 agrees at 9 bases. CDR3 length equals 16 residues. Germline V CDR1 and CDR2: SGHTA, FQGNSA. Trimming cost V 2 bases and J 4 bases; bases outside gene matches: 6.